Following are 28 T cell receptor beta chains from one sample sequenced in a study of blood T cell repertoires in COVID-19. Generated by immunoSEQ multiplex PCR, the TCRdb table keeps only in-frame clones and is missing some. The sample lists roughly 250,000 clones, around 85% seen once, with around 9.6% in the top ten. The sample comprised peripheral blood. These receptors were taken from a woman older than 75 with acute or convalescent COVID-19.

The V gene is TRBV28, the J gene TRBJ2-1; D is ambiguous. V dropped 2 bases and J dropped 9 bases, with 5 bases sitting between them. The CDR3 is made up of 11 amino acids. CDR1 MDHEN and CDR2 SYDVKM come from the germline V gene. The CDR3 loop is CASSLASEQFF. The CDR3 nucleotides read TGTGCCAGCAGTTTAGCTAGTGAGCAGTTCTTC.

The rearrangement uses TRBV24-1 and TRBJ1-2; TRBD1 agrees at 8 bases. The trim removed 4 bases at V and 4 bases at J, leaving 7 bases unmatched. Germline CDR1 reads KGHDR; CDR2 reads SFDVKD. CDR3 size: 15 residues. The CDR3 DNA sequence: TGTGCCACCAGTGAAGGGGGACAGGCTCGCTATGGCTACACCTTC. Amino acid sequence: CATSEGGQARYGYTF.

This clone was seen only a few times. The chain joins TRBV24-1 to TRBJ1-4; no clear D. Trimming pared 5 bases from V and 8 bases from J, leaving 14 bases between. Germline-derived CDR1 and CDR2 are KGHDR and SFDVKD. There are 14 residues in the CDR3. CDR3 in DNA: TGTGCCACCAGTGCCCCCGGTCCGGGGGAAAAACTGTTTTTT. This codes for CATSAPGPGEKLFF.

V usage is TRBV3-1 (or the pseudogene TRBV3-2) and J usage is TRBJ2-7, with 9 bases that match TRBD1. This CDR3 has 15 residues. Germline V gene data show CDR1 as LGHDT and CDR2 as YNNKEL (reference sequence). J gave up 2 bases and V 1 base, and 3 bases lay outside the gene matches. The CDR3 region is CASSQGGTGPYEQYF. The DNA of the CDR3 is TGTGCCAGCAGCCAAGGGGGGACAGGGCCCTACGAGCAGTACTTC.

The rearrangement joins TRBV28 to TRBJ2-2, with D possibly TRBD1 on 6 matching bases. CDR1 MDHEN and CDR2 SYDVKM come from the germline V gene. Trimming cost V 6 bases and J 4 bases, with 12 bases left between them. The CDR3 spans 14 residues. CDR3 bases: TGTGCCAGCAGGCTTGGGACATTCACCGGGGAGCTGTTTTTT. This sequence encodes CASRLGTFTGELFF.

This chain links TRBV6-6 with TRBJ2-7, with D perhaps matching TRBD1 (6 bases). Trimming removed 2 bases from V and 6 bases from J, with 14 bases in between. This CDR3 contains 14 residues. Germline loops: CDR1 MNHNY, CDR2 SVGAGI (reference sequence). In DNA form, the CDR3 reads TGTGCCAGCAGTTACGGGGGCCTTCTGGTCGAGCAGTACTTC. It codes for CASSYGGLLVEQYF.

The CDR3 coding sequence is TGTGCCAGCAGTTTCGGGACAGGGAGGATCCAAGAGACCCAGTACTTC. It is translated as CASSFGTGRIQETQYF. This chain connects TRBV28 to TRBJ2-5; 9 nucleotides match TRBD1. Germline CDR1 is MDHEN and CDR2 is SYDVKM. This CDR3 is built from 16 residues. The trim removed 3 bases at V and 1 base at J, leaving 6 bases unmatched.

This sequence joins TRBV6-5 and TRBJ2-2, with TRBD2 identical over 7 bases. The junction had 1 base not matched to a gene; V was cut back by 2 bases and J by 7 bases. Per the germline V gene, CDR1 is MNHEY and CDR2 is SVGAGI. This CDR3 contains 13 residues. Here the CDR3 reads CASSYREGGELFF. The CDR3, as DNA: TGTGCCAGCAGTTACAGGGAGGGCGGGGAGCTGTTTTTT.

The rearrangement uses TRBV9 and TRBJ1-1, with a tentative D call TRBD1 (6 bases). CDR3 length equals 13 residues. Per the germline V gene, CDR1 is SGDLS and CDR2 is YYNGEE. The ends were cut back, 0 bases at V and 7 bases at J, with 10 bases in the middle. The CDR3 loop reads CASSVVPGVEAFF. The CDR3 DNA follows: TGTGCCAGCAGCGTAGTCCCAGGGGTTGAAGCTTTCTTT.

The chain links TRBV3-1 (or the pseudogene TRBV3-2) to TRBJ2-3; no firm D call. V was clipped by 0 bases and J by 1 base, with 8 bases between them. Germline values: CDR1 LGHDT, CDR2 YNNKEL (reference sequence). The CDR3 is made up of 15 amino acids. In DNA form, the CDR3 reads TGTGCCAGCAGCCAAGATCATCCGGGCACAGATACGCAGTATTTT. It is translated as CASSQDHPGTDTQYF.

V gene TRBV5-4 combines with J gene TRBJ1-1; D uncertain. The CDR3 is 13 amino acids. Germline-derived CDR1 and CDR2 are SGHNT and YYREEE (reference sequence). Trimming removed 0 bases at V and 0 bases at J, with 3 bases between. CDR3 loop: CASSLGVNTEAFF. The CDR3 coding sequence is TGTGCCAGCAGCTTGGGAGTGAACACTGAAGCTTTCTTT. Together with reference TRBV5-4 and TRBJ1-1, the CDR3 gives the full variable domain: ETGVTQSPTHLIKTRGQQVTLRCSSQSGHNTVSWYQQALGQGPQFIFQYYREEENGRGNFPPRFSGLQFPNYSSELNVNALELDDSALYLCASSLGVNTEAFFGQGTRLTVV.

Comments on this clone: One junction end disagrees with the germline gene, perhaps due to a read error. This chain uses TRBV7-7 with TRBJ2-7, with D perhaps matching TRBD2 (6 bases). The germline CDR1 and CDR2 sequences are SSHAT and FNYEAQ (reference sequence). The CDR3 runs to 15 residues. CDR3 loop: CASSLGGEGSYEQYF. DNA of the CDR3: TGTGCTAGCAGCTTGGGGGGTGAGGGCTCCTACGAGCAGTACTTC.

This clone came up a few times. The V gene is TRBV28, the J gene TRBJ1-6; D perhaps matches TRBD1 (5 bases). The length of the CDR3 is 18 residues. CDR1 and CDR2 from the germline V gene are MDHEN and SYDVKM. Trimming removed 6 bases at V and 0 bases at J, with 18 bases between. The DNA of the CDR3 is TGTGCCAGCAGCCTGGGACTCCTCGGGAGCTCCTATAATTCACCCCTCCACTTT. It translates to CASSLGLLGSSYNSPLHF. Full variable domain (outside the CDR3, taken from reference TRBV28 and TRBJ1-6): DVKVTQSSRYLVKRTGEKVFLECVQDMDHENMFWYRQDPGLGLRLIYFSYDVKMKEKGDIPEGYSVSREKKERFSLILESASTNQTSMYLCASSLGLLGSSYNSPLHFGNGTRLTVT.

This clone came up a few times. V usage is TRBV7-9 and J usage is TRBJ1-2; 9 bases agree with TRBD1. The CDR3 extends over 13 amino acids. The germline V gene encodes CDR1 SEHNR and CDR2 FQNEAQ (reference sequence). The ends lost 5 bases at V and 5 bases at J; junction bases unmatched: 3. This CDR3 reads CASSRQGEYGYTF. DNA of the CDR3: TGTGCCAGCAGCCGACAGGGGGAATATGGCTACACCTTC.

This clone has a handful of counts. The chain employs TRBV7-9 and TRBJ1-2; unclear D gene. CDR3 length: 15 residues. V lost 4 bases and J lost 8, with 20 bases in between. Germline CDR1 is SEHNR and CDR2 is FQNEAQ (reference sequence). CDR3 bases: TGTGCCAGCAGCTCTAAAGTCGTCTCTGACTCCGGCTACACCTTC. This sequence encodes CASSSKVVSDSGYTF.

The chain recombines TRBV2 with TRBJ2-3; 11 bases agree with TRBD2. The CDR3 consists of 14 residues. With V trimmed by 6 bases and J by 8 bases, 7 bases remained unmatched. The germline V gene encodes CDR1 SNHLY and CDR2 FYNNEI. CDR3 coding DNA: TGTGCCAGCAGGTGGCTAGCGGGGGGAGGTACGCAGTATTTT. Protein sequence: CASRWLAGGGTQYF.

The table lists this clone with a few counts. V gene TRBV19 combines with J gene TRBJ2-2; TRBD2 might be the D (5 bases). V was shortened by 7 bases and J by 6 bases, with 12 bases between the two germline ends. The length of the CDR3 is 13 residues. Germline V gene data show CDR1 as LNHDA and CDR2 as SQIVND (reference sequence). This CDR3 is CASTTRVAGELFF. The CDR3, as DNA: TGTGCCAGTACCACGCGGGTAGCCGGGGAGCTGTTTTTT.

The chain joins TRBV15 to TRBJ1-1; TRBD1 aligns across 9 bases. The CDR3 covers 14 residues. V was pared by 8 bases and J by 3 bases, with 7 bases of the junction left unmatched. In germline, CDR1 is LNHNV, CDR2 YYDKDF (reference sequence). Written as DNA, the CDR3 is TGTGCCACCGGACCCGACAGGGGGTACACTGAAGCTTTCTTT. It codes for CATGPDRGYTEAFF.

The CDR3 coding sequence is TGTGCCAACCTCGGCGGGACAGAACAAGAGACCCAGTACTTC. This codes for CANLGGTEQETQYF. The rearrangement joins TRBV2 to TRBJ2-5, with D possibly being TRBD1 (7 bases). This CDR3 is built from 14 residues. Trimming took off 10 bases at V and 2 bases at J, with 17 bases between the two ends. Per germline, CDR1 SNHLY and CDR2 FYNNEI.

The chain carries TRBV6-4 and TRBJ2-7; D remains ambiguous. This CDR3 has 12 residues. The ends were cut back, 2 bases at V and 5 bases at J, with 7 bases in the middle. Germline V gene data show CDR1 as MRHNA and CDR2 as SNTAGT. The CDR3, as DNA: TGTGCCAGCAGTGACGAAGGAGACGAGCAGTACTTC. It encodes CASSDEGDEQYF.

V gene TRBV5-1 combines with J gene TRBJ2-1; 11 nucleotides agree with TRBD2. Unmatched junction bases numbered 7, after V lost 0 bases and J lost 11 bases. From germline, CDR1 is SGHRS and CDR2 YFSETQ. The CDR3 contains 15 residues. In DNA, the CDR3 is TGCGCCAGCAGCTTGGAATCGGGACTAGCGGCGAAGCAGTTCTTC. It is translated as CASSLESGLAAKQFF.

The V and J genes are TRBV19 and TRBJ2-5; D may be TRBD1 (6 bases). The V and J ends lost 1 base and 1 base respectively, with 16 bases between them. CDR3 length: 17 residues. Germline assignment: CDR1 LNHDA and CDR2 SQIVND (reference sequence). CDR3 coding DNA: TGTGCCAGTAGTATAGGTTTGTCAGGGGTCCCCCAAGAGACCCAGTACTTC. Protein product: CASSIGLSGVPQETQYF.

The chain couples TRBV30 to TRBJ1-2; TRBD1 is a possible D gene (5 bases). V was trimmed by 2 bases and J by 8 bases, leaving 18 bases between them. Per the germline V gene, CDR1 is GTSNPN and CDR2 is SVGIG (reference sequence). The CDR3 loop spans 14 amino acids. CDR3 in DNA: TGTGCCTGGAGTCGGGGACGCGGGGAACAAGGCTACACCTTC. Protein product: CAWSRGRGEQGYTF.

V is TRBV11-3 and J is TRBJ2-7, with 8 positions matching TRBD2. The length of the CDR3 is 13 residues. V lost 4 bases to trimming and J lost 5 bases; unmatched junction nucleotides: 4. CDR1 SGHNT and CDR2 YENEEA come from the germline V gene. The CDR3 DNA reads TGTGCCAGCAGCTCGGGGGGGCACAACGAGCAGTACTTC. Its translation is CASSSGGHNEQYF.

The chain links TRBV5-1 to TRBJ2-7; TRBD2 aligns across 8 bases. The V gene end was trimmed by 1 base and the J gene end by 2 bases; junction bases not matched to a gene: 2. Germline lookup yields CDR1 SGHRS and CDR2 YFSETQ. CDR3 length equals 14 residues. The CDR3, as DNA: TGCGCCAGCAGCTTGACGGGGGGGCCCTACGAGCAGTACTTC. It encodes CASSLTGGPYEQYF.

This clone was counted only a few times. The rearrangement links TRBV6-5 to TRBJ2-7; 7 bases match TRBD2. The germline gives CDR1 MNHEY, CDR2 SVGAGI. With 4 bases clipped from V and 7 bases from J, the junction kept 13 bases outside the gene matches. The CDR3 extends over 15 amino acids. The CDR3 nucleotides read TGTGCCAGCAGTTTCCCGGGTAGCGGGCACAGGGAGCAGTACTTC. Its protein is CASSFPGSGHREQYF.

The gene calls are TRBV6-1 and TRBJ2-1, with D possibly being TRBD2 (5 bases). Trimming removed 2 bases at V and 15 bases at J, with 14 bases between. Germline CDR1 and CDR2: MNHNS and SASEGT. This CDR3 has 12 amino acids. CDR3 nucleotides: TGTGCCAGCAGTGAATCGGTGCAGCGGCTGTTCTTC. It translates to CASSESVQRLFF.

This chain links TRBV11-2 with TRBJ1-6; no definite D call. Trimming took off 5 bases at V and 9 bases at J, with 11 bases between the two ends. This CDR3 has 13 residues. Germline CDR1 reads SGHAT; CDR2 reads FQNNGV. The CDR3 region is CASSPSEVSPLHF. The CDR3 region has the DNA TGTGCCAGCAGCCCATCGGAGGTTTCACCCCTCCACTTT. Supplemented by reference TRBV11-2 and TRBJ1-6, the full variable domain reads EAGVAQSPRYKIIEKRQSVAFWCNPISGHATLYWYQQILGQGPKLLIQFQNNGVVDDSQLPKDRFSAERLKGVDSTLKIQPAKLEDSAVYLCASSPSEVSPLHFGNGTRLTVT.